The clone carrying this TCR beta chain came up once. As yet, its antigen is unknown. This sample is drawn from a study of T cell responses to AZD1222 COVID-19 vaccine. Study-wide points: An increase in Spike-specific TCR breadth and depth was observed after two AZD1222 doses. Baseline serology detected seropositivity in only 5 or 6 AZD1222 recipients. Donors in the cohort were predominantly white British and more often female, and clonal diversity was possibly underestimated. Spike was spanned by vaccine-associated CD4 TCRs, which were dominant at 160-218 and 743-854.

Some clones are missing from TCRdb's copy, which holds only in-frame ones; the method was immunoSEQ multiplex PCR. The profile shows about 150,000 clones, more than 75% of them singletons. The TCR sequence derives from an adult in good health. Sequences were derived from peripheral blood, sampled on day 0 of MenACWY control vaccination.

CDR3 nucleotides: TGTGCCAGCAGCGTATGGACTAGCGAACCACAAGAGACCCAGTACTTC. This sequence encodes CASSVWTSEPQETQYF. The rearrangement links TRBV9 to TRBJ2-5, with 9 bases matching TRBD2. Germline V CDR1 and CDR2: SGDLS, YYNGEE. The junction had 6 bases not matched to a gene; V was cut back by 1 base and J by 2 bases. The CDR3 totals 16 residues.